The clone carrying this T cell receptor beta chain was seen just once. In the authors' methods: Reference gene primer amplification gave estimated nucleated cell counts. Data came from immunoSEQ multiplex PCR; TCRdb stores just in-frame clones and leaves some out. The DNA was the basis for D and trimming; V, J and clone size are from that table. The repertoire consists of 180,000 or so clones, with 86% occurring once and the leading ten covering almost 1%. Trimming took 6 bases from V and 10 from J; bases not matched to a gene: 12. Germline lookup yields CDR1 LNHDA and CDR2 SQIVND (reference sequence). The CDR3 has 15 amino acids. This sample stems from a study of blood T cell repertoires in COVID-19. Study-level information: The cDNA or gDNA used as material had been derived from T cells, B-cell-depleted T cells, or PBMCs.

The chain employs TRBV19 and TRBJ1-6; 7 nucleotides line up with TRBD1. The sample comprised peripheral blood. The source of this sequence is a man younger than 35 with acute or convalescent COVID-19. The CDR3 DNA reads TGTGCCAGTAGAAGCGAACAGGGGTTGGGGTCACCCCTCCACTTT. Its protein is CASRSEQGLGSPLHF.